This T cell receptor (beta chain) was obtained from a study of T cells after posttransplantation cyclophosphamide. This clone was observed many times. Its target is unknown. Trimming removed 3 bases from V and 0 bases from J, with 10 bases in between. CDR3 length: 15 residues. The germline V gene encodes CDR1 MRHNA and CDR2 SNTAGT. The protocol was immunoSEQ multiplex PCR, while the TCRdb copy is restricted to in-frame clones and leaves out a portion. Listed for the sample are approximately 27,000 clones, none seen a single time. Overall study results and limits: Skin or GI-infiltrating T cells shared few TRB sequences with blood.

The sequenced sample consisted of PBMCs. This rearrangement joins TRBV6-4 to TRBJ2-3; D gene ambiguous. The receptor was derived from a man between 50 and 59 years old in good health, CMV-negative, and a related stem cell transplant donor. CDR3 in DNA: TGTGCCAGCAGTGAATCGATGGGCAGCACAGATACGCAGTATTTT. Protein: CASSESMGSTDTQYF.